The T cell receptor (beta chain) described here comes from a study of PD-L1 blockade in urothelial cancer. Clones were sequenced by immunoSEQ multiplex PCR, and TCRdb holds only the in-frame ones, with some missing. The sample has roughly 17,000 clones; around 90% are singletons. V was trimmed by 5 bases and J by 0 bases, leaving 14 bases between them. From germline, CDR1 is SGHTA and CDR2 FQGNSA. The CDR3 spans 16 residues. This TCR was recovered from a man aged 50 or older with urothelial cancer. The sample was PBMCs, taken around atezolizumab (anti-PD-L1) treatment. The chain uses TRBV7-2 and TRBJ2-1; TRBD2 is a possible D gene (5 bases). This CDR3 is CASSPIQRSSYNEQFF. CDR3 in DNA: TGTGCCAGCAGCCCAATCCAGCGGAGCTCCTACAATGAGCAGTTCTTC.